Each of the 22 T cell receptor beta chains below was sequenced from the same sample in a study of cytomegalovirus exposure and HLA in healthy donors. 13 Jbeta primers and 60 Vbeta primers were used for the PCR. Assay used: immunoSEQ multiplex PCR; TCRdb lists only in-frame clones, some missing. The sample carries around 130,000 clones, roughly 80% recorded once. The sequencing sample was made of PBMCs. The receptors derive from a man between 40 and 49 years old in good health and CMV-seronegative.

To note about this clone: The sample carries other DNA sequences with the same CDR3. This chain uses TRBV2 with TRBJ1-5; TRBD1 matches 7 bases. After removal of 4 bases from V and 6 bases from J, the junction contained 6 bases not matched to a gene. The CDR3 is made up of 14 amino acids. Germline lookup yields CDR1 SNHLY and CDR2 FYNNEI. CDR3 region: CASSAGQGGQPQHF. The CDR3 region has the DNA TGTGCCAGCAGTGCGGGGCAGGGGGGTCAGCCCCAGCATTTT. Full variable domain (missing parts from reference TRBV2 and TRBJ1-5): EPEVTQTPSHQVTQMGQEVILRCVPISNHLYFYWYRQILGQKVEFLVSFYNNEISEKSEIFDDQFSVERPDGSNFTLKIRSTKLEDSAMYFCASSAGQGGQPQHFGDGTRLSIL.

This clone showed up just once. The V call is TRBV5-8, the J call TRBJ2-7; the D is unclear. The CDR3 sequence is 13 residues long. Germline-derived CDR1 and CDR2 are SGHTS and YDEGEE. V lost 5 bases and J 3 bases, leaving 12 bases between the germline ends. CDR3: CASRRGHLYEQYF. The CDR3 DNA follows: TGTGCCAGCAGGAGAGGTCACCTCTACGAGCAGTACTTC.

The V gene is TRBV7-9, the J gene TRBJ1-4; 10 bases match TRBD1. CDR3 length: 14 residues. Unmatched junction bases numbered 2, after V lost 4 bases and J lost 6 bases. Per the germline V gene, CDR1 is SEHNR and CDR2 is FQNEAQ (reference sequence). Written as DNA, the CDR3 is TGTGCCAGCAGCTCTGGGACAGGGGATGAAAAACTGTTTTTT. Translating it yields CASSSGTGDEKLFF.

The J gene is TRBJ2-1, the V gene TRBV7-8, with 8 positions matching TRBD2. The CDR3 contains 13 residues. The V segment lost 5 bases and the J segment 5 bases; nucleotides outside the gene matches: 2. The V gene's germline CDR1 is SGHVS and CDR2 FQNEAQ. CDR3: CASSVTSDNEQFF. CDR3 nucleotides: TGTGCCAGCAGCGTGACTAGCGACAATGAGCAGTTCTTC. The variable domain in full, with the rest retrieved from reference TRBV7-8 and TRBJ2-1, is GAGVSQSPRYKVAKRGQDVALRCDPISGHVSLFWYQQALGQGPEFLTYFQNEAQLDKSGLPSDRFFAERPEGSVSTLKIQRTQQEDSAVYLCASSVTSDNEQFFGPGTRLTVL.

This clone was counted between two and nine times. This chain connects TRBV6-1 to TRBJ1-1; D remains ambiguous. Germline V CDR1 and CDR2: MNHNS, SASEGT. V lost 3 bases and J lost 3, with 11 bases in between. The CDR3 spans 14 residues. CDR3 DNA sequence: TGTGCCAGCAGTGATTTGAGGGATCACACTGAAGCTTTCTTT. Residues: CASSDLRDHTEAFF.

This clone has only a few counts. The rearrangement links TRBV4-2 to TRBJ2-5; tentative D call: TRBD1 (5 bases). The assigned J gene may be wrong: the sequence end matches TRBJ2-7 better. The CDR3 covers 14 residues. Germline values: CDR1 LGHNA, CDR2 YNFKEQ. The CDR3 DNA sequence: TGTGCCAGCAGCCAAGACAGGGCCTCCTACGAGCAGTACTTC. This codes for CASSQDRASYEQYF.

The chain has TRBV29-1 and TRBJ2-1, with 13 bases identical to TRBD2. The CDR3 has 13 amino acids. Germline CDR1 is SQVTM and CDR2 is ANQGSEA. V gave up 8 bases and J gave up 6 bases; unmatched junction bases: 4. CDR3 sequence: CSIRTSGGNEQFF. Here the CDR3 DNA reads TGCAGCATCCGGACTAGCGGGGGCAATGAGCAGTTCTTC.

V usage is TRBV27 and J usage is TRBJ2-1, with D unresolved. V was clipped by 7 bases and J by 8 bases, with 6 bases between them. CDR1 and CDR2 (germline): MNHEY, SMNVEV (reference sequence). The CDR3 loop spans 10 amino acids. The DNA for the CDR3 is TGTGCCAGCATCTTCGATGAGCAGTTCTTC. Translation: CASIFDEQFF.

The count of this clone is one. The chain employs TRBV15 and TRBJ1-2; 8 bases are shared with TRBD1. V was pared by 3 bases and J by 3 bases, with 3 bases of the junction left unmatched. CDR1 is LNHNV and CDR2 is YYDKDF in the germline V gene (reference sequence). The CDR3 extends over 14 amino acids. The CDR3: CATSSQGADYGYTF. The CDR3 DNA sequence: TGTGCCACCAGCAGTCAGGGGGCGGACTATGGCTACACCTTC. Full variable domain (rest looked up from reference TRBV15 and TRBJ1-2): DAMVIQNPRYQVTQFGKPVTLSCSQTLNHNVMYWYQQKSSQAPKLLFHYYDKDFNNEADTPDNFQSRRPNTSFCFLDIRSPGLGDTAMYLCATSSQGADYGYTFGSGTRLTVV.

The V and J genes are TRBV18 and TRBJ1-5; no firm D call. V lost 2 bases and J 0 bases, leaving 5 bases between the germline ends. Germline CDR1 and CDR2: KGHSH and LQKENI. The CDR3 contains 14 residues. CDR3 residues: CASSPVNSNQPQHF. The DNA for the CDR3 is TGTGCCAGCTCACCAGTAAATAGCAATCAGCCCCAGCATTTT.

The chain has TRBV7-9 and TRBJ1-4; D may be TRBD1 (6 bases). Deletions cut 6 bases from V and 5 bases from J, with 16 bases between. Germline loops: CDR1 SEHNR, CDR2 FQNEAQ (reference sequence). The CDR3 loop spans 15 amino acids. CDR3 bases: TGTGCCAGCAGGGAAAACAGGGTTGGGAATGAAAAACTGTTTTTT. Translated, it gives CASRENRVGNEKLFF.

The chain combines TRBV28 with TRBJ1-4; possible D gene TRBD1, 6 bases. Trimming took off 6 bases at V and 4 bases at J, with 18 bases between the two ends. CDR1 MDHEN and CDR2 SYDVKM come from the germline V gene. This CDR3 has 16 amino acids. CDR3 nucleotide sequence: TGTGCCAGCAGCCCGACAGGAGGTGGTAGTAATGAAAAACTGTTTTTT. Translated, it gives CASSPTGGGSNEKLFF. Based on the CDR3 plus reference TRBV28 and TRBJ1-4, the full variable domain is DVKVTQSSRYLVKRTGEKVFLECVQDMDHENMFWYRQDPGLGLRLIYFSYDVKMKEKGDIPEGYSVSREKKERFSLILESASTNQTSMYLCASSPTGGGSNEKLFFGSGTQLSVL.

In its sample, this clone was seen once. The chain uses TRBV2 and TRBJ1-2; no definite D call. The V end was cut by 6 bases, the J end by 4 bases, with 12 bases between. Germline loops: CDR1 SNHLY, CDR2 FYNNEI. The CDR3 consists of 13 residues. In nucleotides, the CDR3 is TGTGCCAGCAGCGAGGGTCCCTCCTATGGCTACACCTTC. This sequence encodes CASSEGPSYGYTF.

V gene TRBV7-2 combines with J gene TRBJ1-2, with D tentatively TRBD1 (5 bases). CDR3 length: 13 residues. The germline V and J ends were trimmed by 1 base and 8 bases, with 11 bases remaining between them. CDR1 is SGHTA, CDR2 FQGNSA, per germline. The CDR3 protein is CASSLGGREGYTF. CDR3 in DNA: TGTGCCAGCAGCTTAGGGGGGAGGGAGGGCTACACCTTC. Supplemented by reference TRBV7-2 and TRBJ1-2, the full variable domain reads GAGVSQSPSNKVTEKGKDVELRCDPISGHTALYWYRQSLGQGLEFLIYFQGNSAPDKSGLPSDRFSAERTGGSVSTLTIQRTQQEDSAVYLCASSLGGREGYTFGSGTRLTVV.

This clone was seen just once. The CDR3 sequence is CASSLGLGGGYTF. The CDR3 DNA sequence: TGTGCCAGCAGTTTGGGCTTAGGGGGCGGCTACACCTTC. V and J are TRBV27 and TRBJ1-2, with TRBD1 matching 7 bases. Germline V lookup: CDR1 MNHEY, CDR2 SMNVEV (reference sequence). The CDR3 is 13 residues long. With V trimmed by 3 bases and J by 8 bases, 6 bases remained unmatched.

The chain joins TRBV2 to TRBJ2-2; 9 bases fit TRBD2. The germline gives CDR1 SNHLY, CDR2 FYNNEI. V lost 2 bases and J lost 3; bases outside the gene matches: 13. This CDR3 region has 19 residues. As DNA, the CDR3 is TGTGCCAGCAGTGAACCGGCGGGAGGGCTGGTATTGGACACCGGGGAGCTGTTTTTT. This translates into CASSEPAGGLVLDTGELFF.

The chain is built from TRBV5-4 and TRBJ2-7, with TRBD1 as a possible D gene (5 bases). V was shortened by 0 bases and J by 2 bases, with 9 bases between the two germline ends. This CDR3 has 14 amino acids. Germline CDR1 reads SGHNT; CDR2 reads YYREEE (reference sequence). The CDR3 region is CASSLEGLTYEQYF. CDR3 sequence (DNA): TGTGCCAGCAGCTTGGAGGGGCTTACCTACGAGCAGTACTTC.

The J gene is TRBJ2-7, the V gene TRBV2, with TRBD1 as a possible D gene (5 bases). V lost 7 bases to trimming and J lost 3 bases, with 10 bases between them. Germline V lookup: CDR1 SNHLY, CDR2 FYNNEI. The CDR3 runs 12 residues. CDR3 nucleotide sequence: TGTGCCAGCAAAAGGGGCGTCTACGAGCAGTACTTC. As protein: CASKRGVYEQYF.

The chain couples TRBV14 to TRBJ2-2; TRBD1 matches at 7 bases. In germline, CDR1 is SGHDN, CDR2 FVKESK. V was pared by 8 bases and J by 6 bases, with 9 bases of the junction left unmatched. The CDR3 has 14 amino acids. The CDR3 sequence: CASRMTGIAGELFF. The CDR3 DNA follows: TGTGCCAGCCGAATGACAGGGATCGCCGGGGAGCTGTTTTTT.

CDR3 bases: TGTGCCAGCAGTCGGGACAGAGGTAGCAATCAGCCCCAGCATTTT. Amino acid sequence: CASSRDRGSNQPQHF. This chain links TRBV2 with TRBJ1-5, with 7 nucleotides matching TRBD1. Per germline, CDR1 SNHLY and CDR2 FYNNEI. Trimming cost V 5 bases and J 0 bases; bases outside gene matches: 4. CDR3 length equals 15 residues.

The chain couples TRBV5-4 to TRBJ2-1; TRBD1 matches 10 bases. Germline CDR1 is SGHNT and CDR2 is YYREEE (reference sequence). This CDR3 contains 15 residues. V lost 0 bases, J lost 9 bases, and 6 bases stayed unmatched. The CDR3 spells CASSLERTGGGEQFF. CDR3 DNA sequence: TGTGCCAGCAGCTTGGAGAGGACAGGGGGGGGTGAGCAGTTCTTC.

The chain couples TRBV2 to TRBJ2-1, with D hard to call. Germline V gene sequence: CDR1 SNHLY, CDR2 FYNNEI. Between the trimmed V and J ends, which lost 8 bases and 7 bases, there was a span of 12 bases. CDR3 length: 12 residues. CDR3 region: CASHAAPNEQFF. The CDR3 nucleotides read TGTGCCAGCCATGCGGCTCCGAATGAGCAGTTCTTC.